The 22 T cell receptor beta chains given below trace back to one sample, sequenced in a study of blood T cell repertoires in COVID-19 (dated by TCRdb to 2018 to 2021). Library construction relied on the immunoSEQ multiplex PCR assay. The source is immuneACCESS, and TCRdb retained only in-frame sequences with V and J called. Part of the clones is not carried over; for the studies checked, unresolved V genes explain less than half of this, and the remainder is unexplained. This sample has about 250,000 clones in its table, and around four fifths of those were observed once. Roughly 4.7% of the sample rests with the top ten. The specimen was peripheral blood. The receptor source for this set is a woman aged 70 to 79 with acute or convalescent COVID-19.

The J gene is TRBJ1-1, the V gene TRBV28, with D possibly matching TRBD1 (6 bases). V was shortened by 6 bases and J by 10 bases, with 18 bases between the two germline ends. CDR1 is MDHEN and CDR2 is SYDVKM in the germline V gene. The CDR3 is 13 amino acids. The CDR3 nucleotides are TGTGCCAGCAGATTAAGCGGGGACAAGGGAGCTTTCTTT. The encoded protein is CASRLSGDKGAFF.

The chain links TRBV6-6 to TRBJ1-5; TRBD1 matches at 9 bases. CDR1 is MNHNY and CDR2 is SVGAGI in the germline V gene (reference sequence). The CDR3 has 14 amino acids. J gave up 7 bases and V 6 bases, and 7 bases lay outside the gene matches. The CDR3 reads CASSPGTGYQPQHF. In nucleotides, the CDR3 is TGTGCCAGCAGCCCCGGGACAGGGTACCAGCCCCAGCATTTT.

The V and J genes are TRBV6-6 and TRBJ1-5; D unclear. This CDR3 spans 13 amino acids. Germline V gene lookup returns CDR1 MNHNY and CDR2 SVGAGI (reference sequence). V lost 0 bases and J 4 bases, leaving 4 bases between the germline ends. CDR3 in DNA: TGTGCCAGCAGTTACTCAGCGAATCAGCCCCAGCATTTT. This sequence encodes CASSYSANQPQHF.

This clone was observed a handful of times. The chain recombines TRBV2 with TRBJ1-6; 8 bases map to TRBD1. This CDR3 comprises 14 residues. V was pared by 7 bases and J by 7 bases, with 6 bases of the junction left unmatched. Per the germline V gene, CDR1 is SNHLY and CDR2 is FYNNEI. The DNA for the CDR3 is TGTGCCAGCACACGGACAGGGACGAATTCACCCCTCCACTTT. It specifies CASTRTGTNSPLHF.

The V and J genes are TRBV10-1 and TRBJ2-5; no clear D. Trimming shortened V by 2 bases and J by 5 bases, and 9 bases separated the two germline ends. The CDR3 spans 13 residues. Germline CDR1 and CDR2: WNHNN and SYGVQD (reference sequence). This chain's CDR3 is CASSEGRRETQYF. CDR3 bases: TGCGCCAGCAGTGAGGGTCGGCGGGAGACCCAGTACTTC.

The V call is TRBV5-1, the J call TRBJ1-2, with D maybe TRBD1 (6 bases). Germline loops: CDR1 SGHRS, CDR2 YFSETQ. The CDR3 is 14 amino acids. Trimming took 4 bases from V and 5 from J, leaving 15 bases between them. CDR3 in DNA: TGCGCCAGCAGCCCCCGACAGGATGGGTATGGCTACACCTTC. Its translation: CASSPRQDGYGYTF.

The rearrangement uses TRBV6-1 and TRBJ2-7; D might be TRBD2 (6 bases). V was cut by 0 bases and J by 9 bases, with 9 bases left in between. Germline V gene lookup returns CDR1 MNHNS and CDR2 SASEGT. The CDR3 loop spans 12 amino acids. The CDR3 reads CASSEARGSQYF. The CDR3 DNA is TGTGCCAGCAGTGAAGCACGGGGGTCGCAGTACTTC.

The rearrangement links TRBV6-5 to TRBJ2-3; 9 positions agree with TRBD1. CDR3 length: 14 residues. The germline gives CDR1 MNHEY, CDR2 SVGAGI. The junction had 2 bases not matched to a gene; V was cut back by 4 bases and J by 3 bases. CDR3 loop: CASSSGQGTDTQYF. The CDR3 region has the DNA TGTGCCAGCAGTTCGGGACAGGGAACAGATACGCAGTATTTT.

This chain connects TRBV3-1 (or the pseudogene TRBV3-2) to TRBJ2-4; TRBD1 matches 7 bases. The V gene's germline CDR1 is LGHDT and CDR2 YNNKEL (reference sequence). The ends lost 4 bases at V and 0 bases at J; junction bases unmatched: 9. The CDR3 contains 17 residues. The CDR3 region is CASSPPGTEIAKNIQYF. CDR3 in DNA: TGTGCCAGCAGCCCTCCTGGGACAGAGATAGCCAAAAACATTCAGTACTTC.

Only a few counts were recorded for this clone. The rearrangement uses TRBV7-6 and TRBJ1-1, with 8 bases fitting TRBD1. This CDR3 is 21 amino acids long. The V and J ends lost 2 bases and 4 bases, in that order; junction bases with no gene match: 24. CDR1 is SGHVS, CDR2 FNYEAQ, per germline. The CDR3 loop is CASSLYLDMGFRTGSGTEAFF. Here the CDR3 DNA reads TGTGCCAGCAGCTTATACCTCGACATGGGGTTCCGGACAGGGAGTGGCACTGAAGCTTTCTTT.

The chain uses TRBV6-5 and TRBJ2-3; possibly TRBD2 for D (6 bases). Germline V gives CDR1 MNHEY, CDR2 SVGAGI. V shed 10 bases and J shed 0 bases, with 14 bases lying between them. The CDR3 totals 14 residues. The CDR3 protein is CATRWGLSTDTQYF. CDR3 nucleotide sequence: TGTGCCACCAGATGGGGACTGAGCACAGATACGCAGTATTTT.

The V and J genes are TRBV19 and TRBJ1-4, with a tentative D call TRBD1 (5 bases). The V and J ends lost 9 bases and 0 bases respectively, with 8 bases between them. Germline lookup yields CDR1 LNHDA and CDR2 SQIVND (reference sequence). The CDR3 consists of 13 residues. CDR3 in amino acids: CASQGTTNEKLFF. CDR3 in DNA: TGTGCCAGCCAGGGTACAACTAATGAAAAACTGTTTTTT.

The chain has TRBV6-5 and TRBJ1-3; TRBD1 aligns across 7 bases. Losses at the gene ends were 7 bases for V and 0 bases for J; bases not matched to a gene: 6. The CDR3 loop spans 15 amino acids. From germline, CDR1 is MNHEY and CDR2 SVGAGI. The CDR3 is CASTEGGYSGNTIYF. CDR3 nucleotide sequence: TGTGCCAGCACAGAAGGGGGCTACTCTGGAAACACCATATATTTT.

This clone has a single count. This chain links TRBV18 with TRBJ2-3, with D uncertain. The V end lost 3 bases, the J end lost 0 bases, and 13 bases lay between the germline ends. This CDR3 has 16 amino acids. Germline-derived CDR1 and CDR2 are KGHSH and LQKENI. DNA of the CDR3: TGTGCCAGCTCACCCCTAGACCTGTTGAGCACAGATACGCAGTATTTT. Protein product: CASSPLDLLSTDTQYF.

The chain links TRBV3-1 (or the pseudogene TRBV3-2) to TRBJ1-2, with D possibly TRBD1 on 5 matching bases. In germline, CDR1 is LGHDT, CDR2 YNNKEL (reference sequence). V was trimmed by 4 bases and J by 5 bases, leaving 11 bases between them. This CDR3 is 13 amino acids long. CDR3 coding DNA: TGTGCCAGCAGCCTCCCGGGGGGTTATGGCTACACCTTC. Amino acid sequence: CASSLPGGYGYTF.

The V and J genes are TRBV19 and TRBJ2-1, with a possible D match to TRBD1 (6 bases). The CDR3 is 15 amino acids. Trimming took 5 bases from V and 2 from J, leaving 13 bases between them. CDR1 LNHDA and CDR2 SQIVND come from the germline V gene (reference sequence). The CDR3 coding sequence is TGTGCCAGTAGTTGGGGGACACTAACCTACAATGAGCAGTTCTTC. It encodes CASSWGTLTYNEQFF.

CDR3 amino acids: CASNIRDTDYEQYF. DNA of the CDR3: TGCGCCAGCAACATCCGGGACACCGACTACGAGCAGTACTTC. This chain connects TRBV10-2 to TRBJ2-7, with a weak D call TRBD1 (6 bases). The V gene's germline CDR1 is WSHSY and CDR2 SAAADI. The CDR3 consists of 14 residues. V was shortened by 7 bases and J by 3 bases, with 16 bases between the two germline ends.

The chain has TRBV6-5 and TRBJ1-6; the D is unclear. The CDR3 has 11 residues. V lost 6 bases and J 12 bases, leaving 9 bases between the germline ends. The V gene's germline CDR1 is MNHEY and CDR2 SVGAGI. The CDR3 DNA sequence: TGTGCCAGCAGCCCCTCTGTACCCCTCCACTTT. Amino acid sequence: CASSPSVPLHF.

V is TRBV9 and J is TRBJ1-4, with 7 bases lining up with TRBD1. Germline V gives CDR1 SGDLS, CDR2 YYNGEE. This CDR3 is built from 15 residues. Germline trimming cut 1 base from V and 7 bases from J; bases unmatched to any gene: 7. The CDR3 here is CASSVSRGGGEKLFF. In DNA form, the CDR3 reads TGTGCCAGCAGCGTATCCAGAGGGGGCGGTGAAAAACTGTTTTTT.

The V gene is TRBV6-6, the J gene TRBJ1-3; D is possibly TRBD1 (6 bases). Trimming shortened V by 7 bases and J by 0 bases, and 10 bases separated the two germline ends. Germline loops: CDR1 MNHNY, CDR2 SVGAGI (reference sequence). The CDR3 consists of 14 residues. CDR3: CASIGQLSGNTIYF. In DNA, the CDR3 is TGTGCCAGCATTGGACAGCTCTCTGGAAACACCATATATTTT.

The chain is built from TRBV4-1 and TRBJ2-5, with D possibly TRBD2 on 5 matching bases. Germline CDR1 reads MGHRA; CDR2 reads YSYEKL. Deletions cut 9 bases from V and 4 bases from J, with 18 bases between. This CDR3 has 14 residues. This CDR3 is CASRADPTRETQYF. The CDR3 DNA follows: TGCGCCAGTAGAGCGGACCCCACGAGAGAGACCCAGTACTTC.

The chain combines TRBV18 with TRBJ1-1; D is undetermined. The CDR3 extends over 15 amino acids. The V end was cut by 3 bases, the J end by 1 base, with 12 bases between. CDR1 is KGHSH and CDR2 is LQKENI in the germline V gene. The CDR3 loop reads CASSPSSVGNTEAFF. In DNA form, the CDR3 reads TGTGCCAGCTCACCCTCGAGCGTCGGGAACACTGAAGCTTTCTTT. The full variable domain, its missing parts supplied by reference TRBV18 and TRBJ1-1, is NAGVMQNPRHLVRRRGQEARLRCSPMKGHSHVYWYRQLPEEGLKFMVYLQKENIIDESGMPKERFSAEFPKEGPSILRIQQVVRGDSAAYFCASSPSSVGNTEAFFGQGTRLTVV.